The 19 T cell receptor beta chains reported below all come from one sample, sequenced in a study of cytomegalovirus exposure and HLA in healthy donors (dated by TCRdb to about 2017). The protocol used for the library was the immunoSEQ multiplex PCR assay. The table comes from immuneACCESS by way of TCRdb, which keeps in-frame sequences with V and J called. Part of the clones is missing from these tables; in studies checked, under half for an unresolved V gene and the rest for unknown reasons. This sample gives around 160,000 clones in total; roughly 83% of them show up just once. The ten largest clones capture more than 8.5% of the sample. Material: PBMCs. These receptors all come from a man under 40 in good health and CMV-seropositive.

The chain links TRBV6-5 to TRBJ1-6; 8 bases match TRBD1. The CDR3 spans 15 residues. V shed 2 bases and J 10 bases; nucleotides not matched to a gene: 7. CDR1 and CDR2 (germline): MNHEY, SVGAGI. The DNA for the CDR3 is TGTGCCAGCAGTTACCTACAGGGGGTTAGCTCACCCCTCCACTTT. Translating it yields CASSYLQGVSSPLHF.

The chain couples TRBV4-1 to TRBJ2-7; 10 nucleotides agree with TRBD2. The J segment lost 2 bases and the V segment lost 6 bases, leaving 4 bases of the junction unmatched. This CDR3 region has 14 residues. In germline, CDR1 is MGHRA, CDR2 YSYEKL. The DNA of the CDR3 is TGCGCCAGCAGAGCTAGCGGGGGAACCTACGAGCAGTACTTC. Protein sequence: CASRASGGTYEQYF.

The CDR3, as DNA: TGCGCCAGCAGCCAAGATCAGGGGTCGGGTGAAGCTTTCTTT. It specifies CASSQDQGSGEAFF. The chain has TRBV4-3 and TRBJ1-1; tentative D call: TRBD1 (6 bases). Trimming left V 0 bases short and J 7 bases short, with 12 bases between. CDR1 LGHNA and CDR2 YSLEER come from the germline V gene. The CDR3 contains 14 residues.

The chain joins TRBV7-2 to TRBJ2-7; D unresolved. The ends were cut back, 5 bases at V and 5 bases at J, with 16 bases in the middle. Per germline, CDR1 SGHTA and CDR2 FQGNSA. The CDR3 spans 14 residues. The CDR3 loop reads CASSLTRGTNEQYF. Here the CDR3 DNA reads TGTGCCAGCAGCCTGACCCGAGGTACCAACGAGCAGTACTTC.

This chain links TRBV4-3 with TRBJ2-7; 12 bases match TRBD2. The CDR3 contains 15 residues. Germline-derived CDR1 and CDR2 are LGHNA and YSLEER. J lost 2 bases, V lost 4 bases, and 3 bases had no gene match. The CDR3 sequence is CASSRGLAGTYEQYF. In nucleotides, the CDR3 is TGCGCCAGCAGCCGCGGACTAGCGGGGACCTACGAGCAGTACTTC.

The chain recombines TRBV18 with TRBJ2-7; no definite D call. The CDR3 runs to 13 residues. Germline V CDR1 and CDR2: KGHSH, LQKENI. V was cut by 0 bases and J by 6 bases, with 9 bases left in between. The CDR3 sequence: CASSPPIRSEQYF. The CDR3 DNA reads as TGTGCCAGCTCACCACCTATTCGGAGCGAGCAGTACTTC. The variable domain in full, with the rest retrieved from reference TRBV18 and TRBJ2-7, is NAGVMQNPRHLVRRRGQEARLRCSPMKGHSHVYWYRQLPEEGLKFMVYLQKENIIDESGMPKERFSAEFPKEGPSILRIQQVVRGDSAAYFCASSPPIRSEQYFGPGTRLTVT.

J is TRBJ2-5 and V is TRBV2, with TRBD2 matching over 8 bases. Germline CDR1 and CDR2: SNHLY and FYNNEI. CDR3 length equals 12 residues. Trimming removed 11 bases from V and 2 bases from J; junction bases left unmatched: 4. The CDR3 nucleotides are TGTGCCGGCGGGACTAGACAAGAGACCCAGTACTTC. This translates into CAGGTRQETQYF.

The CDR3 DNA follows: TGTGCCAGCAGTTACTACAGGGTGGCAGATACGCAGTATTTT. Its protein is CASSYYRVADTQYF. The rearrangement uses TRBV6-5 and TRBJ2-3; possibly TRBD1 for D (6 bases). CDR3 length equals 14 residues. The V gene lost 1 base and the J gene lost 4 bases, with 9 bases spanning the gap. CDR1 and CDR2 from the germline V gene are MNHEY and SVGAGI.

V is TRBV19 and J is TRBJ2-2, with D possibly being TRBD1 (5 bases). This CDR3 has 14 residues. V lost 7 bases to trimming and J lost 1 base, with 10 bases between them. Germline V gene data show CDR1 as LNHDA and CDR2 as SQIVND (reference sequence). CDR3 sequence (DNA): TGTGCCAGTACTTTTACAGGGAACACCGGGGAGCTGTTTTTT. Amino acids: CASTFTGNTGELFF.

This rearrangement joins TRBV4-1 to TRBJ2-7; the match to TRBD1 covers 10 bases. CDR3 length equals 15 residues. Germline V gives CDR1 MGHRA, CDR2 YSYEKL. Trimming took 3 bases from V and 6 from J; bases not matched to a gene: 8. CDR3 nucleotides: TGCGCCAGCAGCCATTCGGGACAGGGGCGGTCCGAGCAGTACTTC. This translates into CASSHSGQGRSEQYF.

The DNA of the CDR3 is TGTGCCAGCAGTGAATGGCAGAACTCTGGAAACACCATATATTTT. Protein product: CASSEWQNSGNTIYF. The chain couples TRBV6-1 to TRBJ1-3; D unresolved. Trimming pared 2 bases from V and 0 bases from J, leaving 8 bases between. Germline lookup yields CDR1 MNHNS and CDR2 SASEGT. The CDR3 has 15 amino acids.

V is TRBV29-1 and J is TRBJ2-1, with TRBD2 identical over 9 bases. The CDR3 is 13 residues long. Germline V CDR1 and CDR2: SQVTM, ANQGSEA. V was clipped by 7 bases and J by 5 bases; unmatched bases: 6. The DNA of the CDR3 is TGCAGCGCCTGGACTAGCGCAGACAATGAGCAGTTCTTC. Its protein product is CSAWTSADNEQFF.

The chain employs TRBV13 and TRBJ2-7; 8 nucleotides align to TRBD2. The germline CDR1 and CDR2 sequences are PRHDT and FYEKMQ (reference sequence). This CDR3 region has 15 residues. V was pared by 2 bases and J by 5 bases, with 8 bases of the junction left unmatched. The CDR3 here is CASSLPTGGLNEQYF. The CDR3 region has the DNA TGTGCCAGCAGCTTACCTACGGGAGGGCTTAACGAGCAGTACTTC.

This clone was found a few times. The CDR3 nucleotides read TGTGCCAGCAGCGCGTTCGGACCAGGGGGGTCCTACGAGCAGTACTTC. It codes for CASSAFGPGGSYEQYF. The chain joins TRBV7-9 to TRBJ2-7; TRBD1 might be the D (7 bases). V lost 5 bases to trimming and J lost 1 base, with 18 bases between them. This CDR3 comprises 16 residues. In germline, CDR1 is SEHNR, CDR2 FQNEAQ (reference sequence). Variable domain in full (rest from reference TRBV7-9 and TRBJ2-7): DTGVSQNPRHKITKRGQNVTFRCDPISEHNRLYWYRQTLGQGPEFLTYFQNEAQLEKSRLLSDRFSAERPKGSFSTLEIQRTEQGDSAMYLCASSAFGPGGSYEQYFGPGTRLTVT.

The CDR3 here is CASSLDGRIADTQYF. The CDR3 DNA is TGTGCCAGCAGCTTGGACGGGAGGATCGCAGATACGCAGTATTTT. This rearrangement joins TRBV5-4 to TRBJ2-3; TRBD2 aligns across 7 bases. V dropped 0 bases and J dropped 4; count of bases not matched to a gene: 5. Germline V lookup: CDR1 SGHNT, CDR2 YYREEE (reference sequence). This CDR3 region has 15 residues.

The chain joins TRBV18 to TRBJ1-4, with TRBD1 matching over 8 bases. The CDR3 consists of 16 residues. With V trimmed by 3 bases and J by 8 bases, 11 bases remained unmatched. Germline V gene sequence: CDR1 KGHSH, CDR2 LQKENI. Written as DNA, the CDR3 is TGTGCCAGCTCACCGCTACACAGGGGGAAATGGGAAAAACTGTTTTTT. Translating gives CASSPLHRGKWEKLFF. Supplemented by reference TRBV18 and TRBJ1-4, the full variable domain reads NAGVMQNPRHLVRRRGQEARLRCSPMKGHSHVYWYRQLPEEGLKFMVYLQKENIIDESGMPKERFSAEFPKEGPSILRIQQVVRGDSAAYFCASSPLHRGKWEKLFFGSGTQLSVL.

A single count supports this clone. V usage is TRBV14 and J usage is TRBJ2-5; a weak D match, TRBD1 (7 bases). CDR1 is SGHDN, CDR2 FVKESK, per germline. The CDR3 sequence is 16 residues long. The V end lost 4 bases, the J end lost 2 bases, and 17 bases lay between the germline ends. The CDR3 nucleotides are TGTGCCAGCAGCCGGTCAGGCGGGACAGCGCAAGAGACCCAGTACTTC. Its translation is CASSRSGGTAQETQYF. The full variable domain, its missing parts supplied by reference TRBV14 and TRBJ2-5, is EAGVTQFPSHSVIEKGQTVTLRCDPISGHDNLYWYRRVMGKEIKFLLHFVKESKQDESGMPNNRFLAERTGGTYSTLKVQPAELEDSGVYFCASSRSGGTAQETQYFGPGTRLLVL.

This CDR3 reads CASSFVAANTGELFF. Written as DNA, the CDR3 is TGTGCCAGCAGCTTTGTAGCCGCGAACACCGGGGAGCTGTTTTTT. The chain has TRBV11-2 and TRBJ2-2; D unclear. Germline V lookup: CDR1 SGHAT, CDR2 FQNNGV. Trimming stripped 3 bases from V and 0 bases from J, with 8 bases between. The CDR3 is 15 amino acids.

The chain joins TRBV19 to TRBJ2-1; maybe TRBD2 (6 bases). Germline V gives CDR1 LNHDA, CDR2 SQIVND (reference sequence). V was trimmed by 1 base and J by 12 bases, leaving 19 bases between them. The CDR3 loop spans 15 amino acids. The chain's CDR3 is CASSIAPGGGHPQFF. Here the CDR3 DNA reads TGTGCCAGTAGTATAGCTCCTGGGGGAGGCCACCCGCAGTTCTTC.